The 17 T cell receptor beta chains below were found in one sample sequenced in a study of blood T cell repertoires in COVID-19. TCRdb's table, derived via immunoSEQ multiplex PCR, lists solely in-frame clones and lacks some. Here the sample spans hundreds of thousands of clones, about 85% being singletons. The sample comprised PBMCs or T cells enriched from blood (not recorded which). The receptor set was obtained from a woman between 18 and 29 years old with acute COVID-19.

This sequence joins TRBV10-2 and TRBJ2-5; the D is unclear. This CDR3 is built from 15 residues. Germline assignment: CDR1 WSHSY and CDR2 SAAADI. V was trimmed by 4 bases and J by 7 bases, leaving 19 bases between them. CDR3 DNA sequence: TGCGCCAGCAGTGGACCCTTGACCCTCCTAGGGACCCAGTACTTC. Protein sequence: CASSGPLTLLGTQYF.

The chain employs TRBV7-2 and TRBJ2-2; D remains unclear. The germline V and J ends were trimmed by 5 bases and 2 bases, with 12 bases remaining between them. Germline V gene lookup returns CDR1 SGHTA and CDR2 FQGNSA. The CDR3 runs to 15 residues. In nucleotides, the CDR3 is TGTGCCAGCAGCCGGGTATATGGAAACACCGGGGAGCTGTTTTTT. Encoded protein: CASSRVYGNTGELFF.

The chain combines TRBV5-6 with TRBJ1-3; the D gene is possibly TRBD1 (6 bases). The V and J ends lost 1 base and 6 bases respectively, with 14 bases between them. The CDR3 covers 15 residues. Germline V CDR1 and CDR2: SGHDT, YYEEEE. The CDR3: CASSLNVGQQNTIYF. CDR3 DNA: TGTGCCAGCAGCTTGAATGTCGGACAGCAAAACACCATATATTTT.

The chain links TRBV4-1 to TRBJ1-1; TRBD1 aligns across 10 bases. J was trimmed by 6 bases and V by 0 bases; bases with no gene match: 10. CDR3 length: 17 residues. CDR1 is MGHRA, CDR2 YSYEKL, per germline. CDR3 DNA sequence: TGCGCCAGCAGCCAAGAGTTTCGGGACAGGGGAGTAGCTGAAGCTTTCTTT. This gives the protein CASSQEFRDRGVAEAFF.

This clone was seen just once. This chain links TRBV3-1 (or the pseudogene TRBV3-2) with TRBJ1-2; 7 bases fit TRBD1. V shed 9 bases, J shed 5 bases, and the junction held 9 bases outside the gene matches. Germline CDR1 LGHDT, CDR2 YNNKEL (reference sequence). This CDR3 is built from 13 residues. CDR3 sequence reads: CASQRTGEYGYTF. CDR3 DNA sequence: TGTGCCAGTCAAAGGACAGGCGAGTATGGCTACACCTTC.

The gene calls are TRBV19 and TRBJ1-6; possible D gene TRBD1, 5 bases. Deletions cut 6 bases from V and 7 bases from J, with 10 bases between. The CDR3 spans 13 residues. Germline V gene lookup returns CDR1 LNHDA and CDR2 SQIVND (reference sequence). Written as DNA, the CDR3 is TGTGCCAGTAGCCTTAACAGGAATTCACCCCTCCACTTT. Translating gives CASSLNRNSPLHF.

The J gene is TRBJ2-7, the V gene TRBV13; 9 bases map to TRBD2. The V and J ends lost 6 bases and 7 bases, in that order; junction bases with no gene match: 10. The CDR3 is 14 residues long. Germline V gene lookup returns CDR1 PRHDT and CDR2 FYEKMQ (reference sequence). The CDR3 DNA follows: TGTGCCAGCAGGGCGGGAGGGCGAAGTTGGGAGCAGTACTTC. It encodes CASRAGGRSWEQYF.

In nucleotides, the CDR3 is TGTGCCAGCAGCCCGCCCTTGCGAGGGACAGGGTATAATTCACCCCTCCACTTT. Protein product: CASSPPLRGTGYNSPLHF. This chain connects TRBV7-2 to TRBJ1-6; 9 bases match TRBD1. This CDR3 spans 18 amino acids. With 5 bases clipped from V and 4 bases from J, the junction kept 12 bases outside the gene matches. Germline V CDR1 and CDR2: SGHTA, FQGNSA.

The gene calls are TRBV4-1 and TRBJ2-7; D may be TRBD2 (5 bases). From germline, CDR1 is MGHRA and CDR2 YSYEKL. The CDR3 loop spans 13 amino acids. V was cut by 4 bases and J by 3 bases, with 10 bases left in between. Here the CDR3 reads CASSPGLSYEQYF. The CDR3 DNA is TGCGCCAGCAGCCCAGGACTGAGCTACGAGCAGTACTTC.

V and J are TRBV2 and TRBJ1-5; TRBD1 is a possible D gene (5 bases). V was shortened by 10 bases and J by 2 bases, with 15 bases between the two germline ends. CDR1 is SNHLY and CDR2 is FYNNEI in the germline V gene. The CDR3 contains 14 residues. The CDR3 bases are TGTGCCACCCGCCAGCAGGGCGGCAATCAGCCCCAGCATTTT. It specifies CATRQQGGNQPQHF.

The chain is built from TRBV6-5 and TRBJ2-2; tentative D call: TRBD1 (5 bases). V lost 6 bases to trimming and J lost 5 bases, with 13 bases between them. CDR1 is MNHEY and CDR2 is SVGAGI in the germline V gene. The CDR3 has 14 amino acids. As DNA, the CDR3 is TGTGCCAGCAGCGCTCCACCAGGGACCGGGGAGCTGTTTTTT. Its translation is CASSAPPGTGELFF.

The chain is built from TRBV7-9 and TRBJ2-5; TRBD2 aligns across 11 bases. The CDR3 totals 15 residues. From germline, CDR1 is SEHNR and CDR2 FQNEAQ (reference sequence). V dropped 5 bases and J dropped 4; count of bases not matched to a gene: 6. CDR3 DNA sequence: TGTGCCAGCAGCCCCACTAGCGGGAGTTTAGAGACCCAGTACTTC. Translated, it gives CASSPTSGSLETQYF. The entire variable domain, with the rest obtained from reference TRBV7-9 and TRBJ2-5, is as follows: DTGVSQNPRHKITKRGQNVTFRCDPISEHNRLYWYRQTLGQGPEFLTYFQNEAQLEKSRLLSDRFSAERPKGSFSTLEIQRTEQGDSAMYLCASSPTSGSLETQYFGPGTRLLVL.

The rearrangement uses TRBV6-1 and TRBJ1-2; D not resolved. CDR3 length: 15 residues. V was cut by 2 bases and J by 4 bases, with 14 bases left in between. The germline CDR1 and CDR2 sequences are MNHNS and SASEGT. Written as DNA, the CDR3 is TGTGCCAGCAGTGAAAGCCCGGCGGAGGCCTATGGCTACACCTTC. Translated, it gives CASSESPAEAYGYTF.

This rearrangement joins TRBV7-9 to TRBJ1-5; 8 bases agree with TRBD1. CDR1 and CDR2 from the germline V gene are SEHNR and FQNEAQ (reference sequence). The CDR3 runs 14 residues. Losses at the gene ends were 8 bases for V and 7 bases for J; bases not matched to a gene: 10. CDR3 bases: TGTGCCAGCGCCCCCGGGACAGGACGCCAGCCCCAGCATTTT. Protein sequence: CASAPGTGRQPQHF.

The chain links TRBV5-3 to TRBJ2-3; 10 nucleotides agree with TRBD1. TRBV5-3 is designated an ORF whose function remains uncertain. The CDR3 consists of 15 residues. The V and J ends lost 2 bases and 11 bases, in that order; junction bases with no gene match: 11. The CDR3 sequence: CARSFRDRGTRVQYF. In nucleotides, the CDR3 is TGTGCCAGAAGCTTCCGGGACAGGGGAACGCGTGTGCAGTATTTT.

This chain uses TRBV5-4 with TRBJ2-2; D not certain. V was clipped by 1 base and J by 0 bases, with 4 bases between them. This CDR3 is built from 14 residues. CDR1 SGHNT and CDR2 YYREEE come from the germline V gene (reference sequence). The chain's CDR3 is CASSLFTNTGELFF. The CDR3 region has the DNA TGTGCCAGCAGCTTGTTTACGAACACCGGGGAGCTGTTTTTT. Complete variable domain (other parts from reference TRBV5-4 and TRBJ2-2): ETGVTQSPTHLIKTRGQQVTLRCSSQSGHNTVSWYQQALGQGPQFIFQYYREEENGRGNFPPRFSGLQFPNYSSELNVNALELDDSALYLCASSLFTNTGELFFGEGSRLTVL.

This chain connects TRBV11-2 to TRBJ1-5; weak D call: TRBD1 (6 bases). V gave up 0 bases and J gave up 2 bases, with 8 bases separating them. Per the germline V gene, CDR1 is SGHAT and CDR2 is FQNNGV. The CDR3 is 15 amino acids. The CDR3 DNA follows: TGTGCCAGCAGCTTAGATCGACAGGGCAATCAGCCCCAGCATTTT. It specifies CASSLDRQGNQPQHF.